The following is a T cell receptor beta chain sequence with its context. Its specificity is unknown. This entry is derived from a study of T cells expressing NK-cell markers. Turning to the study itself: Researchers got TCR beta repertoires out of sorted CD3+CD56+NKG2C+, CD3+CD56+NKG2C- and CD3+CD56-NKG2C+ T cells. Points from the study as a whole: Evidence did not settle whether expanded NKG2C+ T cell clones targeted HCMV.

As the method of synthesis, 5'RACE template switching with UMIs yielded TCR beta cDNA. Reprocessing the 5' RACE reads, TCRdb reports a single entry for every CDR3 protein and omits DNA. With fewer than 550,000 distinct CDR3 sequences in the sample, the ten largest clones hold 1.4%. CDR1 is ENHRY, CDR2 SYGVKD, per germline. The CDR3 has 15 residues. The sample consisted of blood T cells: a sorted CD56 or NKG2C T cell subset, CD4+ or CD8+ T cells, or bulk PBMC T cells (not recorded which). This TCR came from a woman between 50 and 59 years old in good health. The chain combines TRBV10-3 with TRBJ2-7; no DNA is available, so the TRBD2 call from TCRdb remains unchecked. Here the CDR3 reads CAISGISGMEYEQYF.